These 31 T cell receptor beta chains originate from one sample sequenced in a study of PD-L1 blockade in urothelial cancer. Time point here: pretreatment peripheral blood. Method: immunoSEQ multiplex PCR; TCRdb's copy keeps in-frame clones and lacks some. The repertoire consists of some 65,000 clones, with 81% occurring once and the leading ten covering 3.2%. The sample consisted of PBMCs, taken around atezolizumab (anti-PD-L1) treatment. The source is a man between 65 and 80 years old with urothelial cancer.

The table lists this clone with a count of one. The V and J genes are TRBV5-1 and TRBJ2-1, with D tentatively TRBD1 (6 bases). CDR1 is SGHRS, CDR2 YFSETQ, per germline. V lost 0 bases to trimming and J lost 9 bases, with 13 bases between them. This CDR3 spans 14 amino acids. CDR3 amino acids: CASSLVSTGIEQFF. CDR3 nucleotide sequence: TGCGCCAGCAGCTTGGTTTCCACAGGGATTGAGCAGTTCTTC.

The CDR3 DNA reads TGTGCCAGCAGTCCACAATACAACACCGGGGAGCTGTTTTTT. Translated, it gives CASSPQYNTGELFF. This chain links TRBV6-1 with TRBJ2-2; no clear D. The CDR3 spans 14 residues. The germline V and J ends were trimmed by 5 bases and 2 bases, with 9 bases remaining between them. Germline loops: CDR1 MNHNS, CDR2 SASEGT.

The J gene is TRBJ1-5, the V gene TRBV6-5; 7 bases are shared with TRBD1. The germline gives CDR1 MNHEY, CDR2 SVGAGI. The CDR3 has 16 residues. V lost 4 bases to trimming and J lost 3 bases; unmatched junction nucleotides: 9. The CDR3 loop is CASSWARDSSNQPQHF. Here the CDR3 DNA reads TGTGCCAGCAGTTGGGCCCGGGACAGTTCCAATCAGCCCCAGCATTTT.

This clone appeared a few times. The chain has TRBV7-2 and TRBJ1-1; 7 bases are a match to TRBD1. V shed 4 bases, J shed 2 bases, and the junction held 4 bases outside the gene matches. The CDR3 covers 14 residues. Germline V gene sequence: CDR1 SGHTA, CDR2 FQGNSA. This CDR3 is CASSWGTDNTEAFF. The DNA of the CDR3 is TGTGCCAGCAGCTGGGGGACAGATAACACTGAAGCTTTCTTT.

The chain carries TRBV5-1 and TRBJ1-3, with 9 bases fitting TRBD1. Trimming cost V 3 bases and J 8 bases; bases outside gene matches: 9. Germline-derived CDR1 and CDR2 are SGHRS and YFSETQ. This CDR3 contains 15 residues. CDR3 nucleotides: TGCGCCAGCAGCTCAACAGGGGGCAAGTGGGACACCATATATTTT. This sequence encodes CASSSTGGKWDTIYF.

V gene TRBV7-2 combines with J gene TRBJ2-3, with 10 bases that match TRBD2. CDR1 is SGHTA and CDR2 is FQGNSA in the germline V gene. This CDR3 has 16 residues. V gave up 5 bases and J gave up 5 bases; unmatched junction bases: 10. CDR3 residues: CASSAASGSWIDTQYF. The CDR3 DNA reads TGTGCCAGCAGCGCCGCTAGCGGGAGTTGGATAGATACGCAGTATTTT.

The J gene is TRBJ2-3, the V gene TRBV4-1; 8 nucleotides match TRBD2. Trimming took 4 bases from V and 4 from J; bases not matched to a gene: 10. The CDR3 covers 16 residues. The V gene's germline CDR1 is MGHRA and CDR2 YSYEKL. The CDR3 loop reads CASSRGAGEGADTQYF. The DNA for the CDR3 is TGCGCCAGCAGCCGGGGAGCGGGAGAAGGCGCAGATACGCAGTATTTT.

This chain connects TRBV5-1 to TRBJ2-3; 8 positions agree with TRBD1. Germline lookup yields CDR1 SGHRS and CDR2 YFSETQ. Trimming cost V 3 bases and J 0 bases; bases outside gene matches: 18. The CDR3 contains 20 residues. CDR3 in amino acids: CASSSGRGTGDLMSTDTQYF. CDR3 in DNA: TGCGCCAGCAGCTCAGGTCGGGGGACAGGAGACCTGATGAGCACAGATACGCAGTATTTT.

The chain combines TRBV6-1 with TRBJ2-3, with D perhaps matching TRBD2 (5 bases). In germline, CDR1 is MNHNS, CDR2 SASEGT. This CDR3 is built from 12 residues. V shed 10 bases and J shed 2 bases, with 10 bases lying between them. The CDR3 coding sequence is TGTGCCACCAAGCGGAACACAGATACGCAGTATTTT. Its protein is CATKRNTDTQYF.

Regarding this clone: The junction differs from germline at one of its ends, possibly a read error. The chain has TRBV7-7 and TRBJ2-4, with TRBD1 matching over 9 bases. From germline, CDR1 is SSHAT and CDR2 FNYEAQ (reference sequence). CDR3 length equals 18 residues. CDR3 in amino acids: CASSPGTGFFRAKNIQYF. DNA of the CDR3: TGTGCTAGCAGCCCCGGGACAGGGTTTTTCCGGGCCAAAAACATTCAGTACTTC.

The chain carries TRBV5-1 and TRBJ1-1; 9 bases fit TRBD1. CDR3 length: 15 amino acids. Trimming removed 4 bases from V and 2 bases from J; junction bases left unmatched: 6. In germline, CDR1 is SGHRS, CDR2 YFSETQ. In DNA, the CDR3 is TGCGCCAGCAGCCCCCGGACAGGGGACAACACTGAAGCTTTCTTT. Translated: CASSPRTGDNTEAFF.

The chain joins TRBV5-3 to TRBJ1-1, with TRBD1 matching 12 bases. TRBV5-3 is noted as an ORF with a role that remains uncertain. The V segment lost 2 bases and the J segment 0 bases; nucleotides outside the gene matches: 2. The CDR3 consists of 16 residues. For the CDR3, the DNA is TGTGCCAGAAGCTTCGGGACAGGGGGCTTGAACACTGAAGCTTTCTTT. It specifies CARSFGTGGLNTEAFF.

The rearrangement uses TRBV7-9 and TRBJ2-3; possible D gene TRBD2, 5 bases. CDR1 and CDR2 (germline): SEHNR, FQNEAQ (reference sequence). Deletions cut 6 bases from V and 1 base from J, with 11 bases between. This CDR3 has 14 amino acids. The CDR3 region is CASRPDGGTDTQYF. CDR3 nucleotides: TGTGCCAGCAGGCCCGACGGGGGCACAGATACGCAGTATTTT. The full variable domain, completed using reference TRBV7-9 and TRBJ2-3, is DTGVSQNPRHKITKRGQNVTFRCDPISEHNRLYWYRQTLGQGPEFLTYFQNEAQLEKSRLLSDRFSAERPKGSFSTLEIQRTEQGDSAMYLCASRPDGGTDTQYFGPGTRLTVL.

This clone has a handful of counts. The gene calls are TRBV4-2 and TRBJ2-2; 7 bases line up with TRBD2. The CDR3 runs to 14 residues. V lost 2 bases and J lost 4; bases outside the gene matches: 1. The germline gives CDR1 LGHNA, CDR2 YNFKEQ. The CDR3 DNA sequence: TGTGCCAGCAGCCAACCGGGAGGCACCGGGGAGCTGTTTTTT. Translating gives CASSQPGGTGELFF.

The V call is TRBV9, the J call TRBJ2-3, with D perhaps TRBD2 (6 bases). CDR1 and CDR2 from the germline V gene are SGDLS and YYNGEE. V gave up 0 bases and J gave up 0 bases, with 11 bases separating them. This CDR3 is 16 amino acids long. CDR3 sequence reads: CASSVGRGGSTDTQYF. The CDR3 DNA is TGTGCCAGCAGCGTAGGCCGAGGAGGGAGCACAGATACGCAGTATTTT.

The chain employs TRBV23-1 and TRBJ1-5; tentative D call: TRBD1 (5 bases). TRBV23-1 is an ORF for which the function is uncertain. Trimming stripped 0 bases from V and 1 base from J, with 7 bases between. This CDR3 comprises 15 residues. In DNA form, the CDR3 reads TGCGCCAGCAGTCAATCGGGGGGAAGCAATCAGCCCCAGCATTTT. Encoded protein: CASSQSGGSNQPQHF.

This chain connects TRBV28 to TRBJ1-1; D is unresolved. V was pared by 5 bases and J by 7 bases, with 11 bases between. From germline, CDR1 is MDHEN and CDR2 SYDVKM. The CDR3 is made up of 12 amino acids. CDR3 in DNA: TGTGCCAGCAGTAGCGGCGATCTTGAAGCTTTCTTT. It specifies CASSSGDLEAFF.

V and J are TRBV15 and TRBJ1-1; maybe TRBD1 (6 bases). V was cut by 8 bases and J by 4 bases, with 17 bases left in between. CDR3 length: 14 amino acids. Per the germline V gene, CDR1 is LNHNV and CDR2 is YYDKDF (reference sequence). Written as DNA, the CDR3 is TGTGCCACCCAGCCGGCAGGGGCGATCACTGAAGCTTTCTTT. This encodes CATQPAGAITEAFF.

V and J are TRBV5-1 and TRBJ2-3; no clear D. The ends were cut back, 1 base at V and 0 bases at J, with 6 bases in the middle. Looked up from germline, CDR1 is SGHRS and CDR2 is YFSETQ. This CDR3 has 14 residues. CDR3 DNA: TGCGCCAGCAGCTTGCACTCAAGCACAGATACGCAGTATTTT. Translating it yields CASSLHSSTDTQYF.

This clone was recorded once. The chain carries TRBV29-1 and TRBJ2-5, with D unresolved. Germline values: CDR1 SQVTM, CDR2 ANQGSEA. With 4 bases removed from V and 4 bases from J, the gap between germline ends came to 10 bases. The CDR3 extends over 12 amino acids. This chain's CDR3 is CSVVGSRETQYF. DNA for the CDR3: TGCAGCGTTGTAGGTAGCCGAGAGACCCAGTACTTC.

This chain joins TRBV7-2 and TRBJ2-5; D remains unclear. This CDR3 contains 14 residues. Germline values: CDR1 SGHTA, CDR2 FQGNSA. V lost 0 bases and J lost 2, with 7 bases in between. The CDR3 coding sequence is TGTGCCAGCAGCTTAGCGGCAGCGCAAGAGACCCAGTACTTC. It specifies CASSLAAAQETQYF.

This clone has more than one count but fewer than ten. The gene calls are TRBV2 and TRBJ2-1, with 8 bases identical to TRBD1. Germline V gene sequence: CDR1 SNHLY, CDR2 FYNNEI. This CDR3 contains 15 residues. V dropped 4 bases and J dropped 0; count of bases not matched to a gene: 2. The DNA for the CDR3 is TGTGCCAGCAGTGTGGGACAGGTCTCCTACAATGAGCAGTTCTTC. Its translation is CASSVGQVSYNEQFF.

Only a few counts were recorded for this clone. The chain employs TRBV9 and TRBJ2-7; tentatively, D is TRBD1 (5 bases). CDR3 length equals 12 residues. The germline V gene encodes CDR1 SGDLS and CDR2 YYNGEE. The germline V and J ends were trimmed by 1 base and 6 bases, with 8 bases remaining between them. The CDR3 DNA is TGTGCCAGCAGCGTAACCGACAGCGAGCAGTACTTC. Protein: CASSVTDSEQYF. The whole variable domain, remainder taken from reference TRBV9 and TRBJ2-7, is DSGVTQTPKHLITATGQRVTLRCSPRSGDLSVYWYQQSLDQGLQFLIQYYNGEERAKGNILERFSAQQFPDLHSELNLSSLELGDSALYFCASSVTDSEQYFGPGTRLTVT.

The chain uses TRBV10-1 and TRBJ1-1; D possibly corresponds to TRBD1 (5 bases). This CDR3 is 11 amino acids long. CDR1 and CDR2 from the germline V gene are WNHNN and SYGVQD (reference sequence). V shed 5 bases and J shed 7 bases, with 8 bases lying between them. The CDR3 loop reads CASSWGSEAFF. CDR3 nucleotides: TGCGCCAGCAGTTGGGGCAGTGAAGCTTTCTTT.

This chain connects TRBV7-2 to TRBJ1-2, with D possibly TRBD1 on 6 matching bases. The CDR3 consists of 15 residues. Between the trimmed V and J ends, which lost 5 bases and 1 base, there was a span of 14 bases. Germline lookup yields CDR1 SGHTA and CDR2 FQGNSA. CDR3 nucleotides: TGTGCCAGCAGCCAGCGGGACACTCTTAACTATGGCTACACCTTC. Translating it yields CASSQRDTLNYGYTF.

CDR3 sequence (DNA): TGCGCCAGCAGCTTAGACAGGGGCTGGGGTACTGAAGCTTTCTTT. Amino acid sequence: CASSLDRGWGTEAFF. The rearrangement joins TRBV5-1 to TRBJ1-1; 8 bases align to TRBD1. This CDR3 is 15 amino acids long. Trimming removed 2 bases from V and 5 bases from J; junction bases left unmatched: 8. From germline, CDR1 is SGHRS and CDR2 YFSETQ.

This clone was seen a few times. The V gene is TRBV29-1, the J gene TRBJ1-1; TRBD1 is a possible D gene (5 bases). Trimming pared 4 bases from V and 3 bases from J, leaving 9 bases between. The CDR3 length is 12 residues. Germline V gene data show CDR1 as SQVTM and CDR2 as ANQGSEA. The CDR3 bases are TGCAGCGTTGTTGGGGGGGACACTGAAGCTTTCTTT. Translating gives CSVVGGDTEAFF.

This chain joins TRBV27 and TRBJ2-3, with D possibly TRBD2 on 6 matching bases. CDR1 is MNHEY, CDR2 SMNVEV, per germline (reference sequence). Trimming stripped 6 bases from V and 0 bases from J, with 13 bases between. The CDR3 totals 15 residues. CDR3 residues: CASSRPAGSTDTQYF. CDR3 DNA: TGTGCCAGCAGCCGTCCAGCGGGTAGCACAGATACGCAGTATTTT.

This clone was seen just once. The V call is TRBV28, the J call TRBJ1-1; 10 bases are a match to TRBD1. This CDR3 is built from 16 residues. V gave up 6 bases and J gave up 0 bases; unmatched junction bases: 7. Germline V gene lookup returns CDR1 MDHEN and CDR2 SYDVKM. CDR3 bases: TGTGCCAGCAGCCGACAGGGGGCGTACATGAACACTGAAGCTTTCTTT. This sequence encodes CASSRQGAYMNTEAFF.

The rearrangement uses TRBV7-9 and TRBJ1-1; perhaps TRBD1 as D (5 bases). Germline V gene sequence: CDR1 SEHNR, CDR2 FQNEAQ (reference sequence). The CDR3 length is 14 residues. Trimming left V 7 bases short and J 5 bases short, with 17 bases between. CDR3 sequence (DNA): TGTGCCAGCACCCCACAGGCAGTATGGACTGAAGCTTTCTTT. As protein: CASTPQAVWTEAFF.

The chain employs TRBV19 and TRBJ1-1; D call uncertain. Trimming took 5 bases from V and 1 from J, leaving 11 bases between them. Germline V gene lookup returns CDR1 LNHDA and CDR2 SQIVND (reference sequence). The CDR3 length is 14 residues. This chain's CDR3 is CASSAQRGNTEAFF. The CDR3 nucleotides read TGTGCCAGTAGTGCCCAACGGGGGAACACTGAAGCTTTCTTT.